The T cell receptor (beta chain) under discussion was sequenced for a study of blood T cell repertoires in COVID-19. Study information: There were acute and convalescent COVID-19 samples, and they came from the United States, Italy and Spain.

Original methodology: Reference gene primer amplification in the assay estimated nucleated cell counts. Clones were read by immunoSEQ multiplex PCR, and TCRdb kept only the in-frame ones, dropping some. That table supplies the V and J calls and clone size; D and trimming were determined from the DNA. The sample contains 490,000 or so clones, roughly 90% of which appear only once. Germline V gene sequence: CDR1 SGHTA, CDR2 FQGNSA. The CDR3 contains 14 residues. The J segment lost 10 bases and the V segment lost 4 bases, leaving 11 bases of the junction unmatched. Cohort 3 donors were reported recovered after two negative PCRs, clearance, or symptom resolution.

Material: PBMCs or T cells enriched from blood (not recorded which). The V call is TRBV7-2, the J call TRBJ1-1; 8 bases fit TRBD1. This sequence was found in a woman aged 40 to 50 who had recovered from COVID-19. CDR3 sequence: CASSSGQGASVAFF. The CDR3 coding sequence is TGTGCCAGCAGCTCCGGACAGGGAGCTAGTGTAGCTTTCTTT.